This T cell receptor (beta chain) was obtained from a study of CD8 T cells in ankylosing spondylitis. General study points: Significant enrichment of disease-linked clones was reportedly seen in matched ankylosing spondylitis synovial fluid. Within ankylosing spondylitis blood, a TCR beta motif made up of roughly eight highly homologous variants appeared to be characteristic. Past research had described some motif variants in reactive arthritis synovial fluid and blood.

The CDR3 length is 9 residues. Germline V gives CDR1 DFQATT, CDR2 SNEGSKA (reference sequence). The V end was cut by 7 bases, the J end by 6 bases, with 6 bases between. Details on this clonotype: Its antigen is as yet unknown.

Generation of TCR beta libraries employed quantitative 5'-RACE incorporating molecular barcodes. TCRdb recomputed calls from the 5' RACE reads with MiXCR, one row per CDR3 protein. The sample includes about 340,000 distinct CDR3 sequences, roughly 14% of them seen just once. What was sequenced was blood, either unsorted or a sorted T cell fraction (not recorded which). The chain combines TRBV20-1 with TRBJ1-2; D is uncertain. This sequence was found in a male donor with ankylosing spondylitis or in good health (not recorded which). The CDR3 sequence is CSVRDGYTF. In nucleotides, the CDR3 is TGCAGTGTTCGGGATGGCTACACCTTC.